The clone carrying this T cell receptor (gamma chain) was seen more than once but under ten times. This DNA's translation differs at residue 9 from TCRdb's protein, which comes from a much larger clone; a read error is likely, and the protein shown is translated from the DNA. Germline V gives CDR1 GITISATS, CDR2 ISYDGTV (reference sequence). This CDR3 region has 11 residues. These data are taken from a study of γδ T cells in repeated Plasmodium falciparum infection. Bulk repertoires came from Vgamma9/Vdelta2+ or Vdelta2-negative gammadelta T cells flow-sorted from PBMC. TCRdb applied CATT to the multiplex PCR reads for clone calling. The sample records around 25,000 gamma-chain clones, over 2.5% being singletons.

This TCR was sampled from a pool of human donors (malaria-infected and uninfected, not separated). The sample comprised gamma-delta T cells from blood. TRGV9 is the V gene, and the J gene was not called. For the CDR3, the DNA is TGTGCCTTGTGGGAGGTGCACGGGGAACTCTTT. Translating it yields CALWEVHGELF.